Shown below are 2 T cell receptor beta chains from a single sample sequenced in a study of T cells after yellow fever vaccination. TCRdb itself ran the 5' RACE reads through MiXCR, one entry per CDR3 protein. The sample consists of 450,000 to 600,000 distinct CDR3 sequences, about 14% of them appearing once. The sample in question was PBMCs, obtained on the day of the yellow fever booster vaccination. These receptors were collected from a man aged 25-45 years who received the YFV17D yellow fever vaccine.

This clonotype was found a few times. The chain has TRBV20-1 and TRBJ2-7, with 8 bases identical to TRBD1. The CDR3 totals 13 residues. Germline CDR1 is DFQATT and CDR2 is SNEGSKA (reference sequence). Losses at the gene ends were 0 bases for V and 6 bases for J; bases not matched to a gene: 4. CDR3: CSAREPGTGEQYF. In nucleotides, the CDR3 is TGCAGTGCTAGAGAACCCGGGACAGGCGAGCAGTACTTC.

The V gene is TRBV11-2, the J gene TRBJ2-4; 11 nucleotides align to TRBD2. The CDR3 loop spans 15 amino acids. Trimming cost V 5 bases and J 6 bases; bases outside gene matches: 6. Germline-derived CDR1 and CDR2 are SGHAT and FQNNGV. CDR3 in amino acids: CASSPGLAAVNIQYF. The CDR3 DNA is TGTGCCAGCAGCCCGGGACTAGCGGCGGTAAACATTCAGTACTTC. Full variable domain (rest looked up from reference TRBV11-2 and TRBJ2-4): EAGVAQSPRYKIIEKRQSVAFWCNPISGHATLYWYQQILGQGPKLLIQFQNNGVVDDSQLPKDRFSAERLKGVDSTLKIQPAKLEDSAVYLCASSPGLAAVNIQYFGAGTRLSVL.